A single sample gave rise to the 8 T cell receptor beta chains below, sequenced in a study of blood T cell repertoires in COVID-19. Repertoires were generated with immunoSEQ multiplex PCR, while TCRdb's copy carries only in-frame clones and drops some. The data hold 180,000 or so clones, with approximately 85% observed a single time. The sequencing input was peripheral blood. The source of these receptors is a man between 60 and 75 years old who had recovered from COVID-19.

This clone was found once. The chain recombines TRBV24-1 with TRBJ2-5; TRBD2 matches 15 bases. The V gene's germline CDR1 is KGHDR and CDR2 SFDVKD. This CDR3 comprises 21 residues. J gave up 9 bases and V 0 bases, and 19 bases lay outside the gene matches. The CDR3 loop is CATSDLHPGTSGGPVPGAQYF. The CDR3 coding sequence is TGTGCCACCAGTGATTTGCATCCCGGGACTAGCGGGGGGCCCGTCCCAGGAGCCCAGTACTTC.

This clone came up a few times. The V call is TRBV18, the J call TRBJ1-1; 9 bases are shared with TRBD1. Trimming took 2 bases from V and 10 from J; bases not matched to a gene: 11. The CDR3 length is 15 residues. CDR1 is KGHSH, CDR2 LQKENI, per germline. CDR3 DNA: TGTGCCAGCTCACCAACCACGTCACAGGGGGCAGGAGCTTTCTTT. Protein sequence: CASSPTTSQGAGAFF.

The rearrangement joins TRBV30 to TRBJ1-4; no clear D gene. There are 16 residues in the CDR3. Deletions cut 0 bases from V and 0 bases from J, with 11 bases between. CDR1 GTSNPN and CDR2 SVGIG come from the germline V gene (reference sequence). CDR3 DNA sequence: TGTGCCTGGAGTGTGGCCGCCCTTGCAACTAATGAAAAACTGTTTTTT. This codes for CAWSVAALATNEKLFF.

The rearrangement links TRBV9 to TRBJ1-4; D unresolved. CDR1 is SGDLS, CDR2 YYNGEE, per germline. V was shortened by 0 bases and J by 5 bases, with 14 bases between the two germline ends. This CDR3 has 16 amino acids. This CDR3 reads CASSVGGSPKNEKLFF. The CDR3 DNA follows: TGTGCCAGCAGCGTAGGAGGGAGCCCGAAAAATGAAAAACTGTTTTTT.

The CDR3 loop is CASSSLAGGAETQYF. The CDR3 DNA sequence: TGTGCCAGCAGCTCGCTAGCGGGGGGAGCGGAGACCCAGTACTTC. This chain connects TRBV7-8 to TRBJ2-5; 11 positions match TRBD2. The J segment lost 5 bases and the V segment lost 4 bases, leaving 6 bases of the junction unmatched. The CDR3 sequence is 15 residues long. The germline gives CDR1 SGHVS, CDR2 FQNEAQ.

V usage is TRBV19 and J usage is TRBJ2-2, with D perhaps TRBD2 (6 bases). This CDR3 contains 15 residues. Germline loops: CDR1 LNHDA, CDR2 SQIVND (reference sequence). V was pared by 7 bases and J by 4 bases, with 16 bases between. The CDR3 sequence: CASTLGEGGTGELFF. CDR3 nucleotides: TGTGCCAGTACCCTTGGAGAGGGAGGCACCGGGGAGCTGTTTTTT.

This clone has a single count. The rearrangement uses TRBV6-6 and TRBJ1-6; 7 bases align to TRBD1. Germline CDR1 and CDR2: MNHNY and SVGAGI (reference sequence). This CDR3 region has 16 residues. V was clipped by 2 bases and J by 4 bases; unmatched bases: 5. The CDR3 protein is CASSYLDRVYNSPLHF. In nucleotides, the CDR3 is TGTGCCAGCAGTTACCTAGACAGGGTATATAATTCACCCCTCCACTTT.

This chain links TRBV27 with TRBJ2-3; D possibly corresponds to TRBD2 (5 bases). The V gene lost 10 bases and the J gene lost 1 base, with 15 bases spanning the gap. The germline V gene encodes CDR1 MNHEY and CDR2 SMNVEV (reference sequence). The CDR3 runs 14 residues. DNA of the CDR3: TGTGCCATCTCCGGAGGCCCCGGCACAGATACGCAGTATTTT. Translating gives CAISGGPGTDTQYF.